This TCR beta chain is drawn from a study of shared clonotypes between healthy human individuals. Terminally differentiated effector memory CD45RA+ cells were left out of the naive CD8 fraction, which was CD45RO-negative and positively selected for CCR7. The CDR3 has 14 residues. In germline, CDR1 is MNHEY, CDR2 SMNVEV (reference sequence). This clone was picked up one time. Its ends do not fully match the called genes, so a read error is possible. TCRdb keeps only in-frame clones here, not all; method: immunoSEQ multiplex PCR. Here the sample spans roughly 2 million clones, about 94% being singletons.

Specimen: naive CD8+ T cells sorted from blood. The chain recombines TRBV27 with TRBJ2-7, with a weak D call TRBD1 (5 bases). This TCR derives from a young man in good health. CDR3 amino acids: CASNLGPGAGEQYF. CDR3 coding DNA: TGTGCCAGCAATTTAGGGCCTGGGGCCGGCGAGCAGTACTTC.